The clone carrying this T cell receptor beta chain was counted a few times. The sample belongs to a study of T cells in Graves' hyperthyroidism and ophthalmopathy. Newly diagnosed hyperthyroidism, duration under 2 months, in patients aged 18 to 65. Cells are PBMCs isolated from 10 ml of fresh blood. There were TCR beta CDR3 regions amplified from RNA transcripts. During a first-round RT-PCR of the TCR CDR3, the HTBI primer set was used. TCRdb passed the multiplex PCR reads through MiXCR, listing each CDR3 protein once. This sample has nearly 750,000 distinct CDR3 sequences; about a third occur once, and the top ten carry less than 35%. The clonotype was recovered from a woman between 35 and 50 years old with Graves' hyperthyroidism. The sequencing sample was made of blood.

CDR3 loop: CASSPRRDNYEQYF. The CDR3 coding sequence is TGTGCCAGCAGCCCACGACGAGATAACTACGAGCAGTACTTC. This chain joins TRBV7-2 and TRBJ2-7; no clear D gene. Germline CDR1 and CDR2: SGHTA and FQGNSA. The V and J ends lost 5 bases and 3 bases respectively, with 14 bases between them. This CDR3 contains 14 residues.